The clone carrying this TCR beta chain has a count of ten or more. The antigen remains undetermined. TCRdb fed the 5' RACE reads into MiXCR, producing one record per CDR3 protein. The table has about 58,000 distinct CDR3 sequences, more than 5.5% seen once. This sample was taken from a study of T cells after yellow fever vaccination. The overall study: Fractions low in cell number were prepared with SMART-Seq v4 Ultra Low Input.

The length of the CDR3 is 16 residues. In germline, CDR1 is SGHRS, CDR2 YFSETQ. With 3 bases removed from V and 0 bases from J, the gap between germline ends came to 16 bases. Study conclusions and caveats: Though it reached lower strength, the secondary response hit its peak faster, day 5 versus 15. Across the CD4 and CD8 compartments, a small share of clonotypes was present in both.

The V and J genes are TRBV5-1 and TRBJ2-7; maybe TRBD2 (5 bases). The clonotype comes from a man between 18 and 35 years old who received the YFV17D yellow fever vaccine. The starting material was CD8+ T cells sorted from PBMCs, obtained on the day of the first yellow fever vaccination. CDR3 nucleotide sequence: TGCGCCAGCAGCTACCTCCGCTCGGGGAGCTCCTACGAGCAGTACTTC. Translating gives CASSYLRSGSSYEQYF. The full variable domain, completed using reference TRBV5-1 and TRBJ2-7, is KAGVTQTPRYLIKTRGQQVTLSCSPISGHRSVSWYQQTPGQGLQFLFEYFSETQRNKGNFPGRFSGRQFSNSRSEMNVSTLELGDSALYLCASSYLRSGSSYEQYFGPGTRLTVT.